What follows are 19 T cell receptor beta chains derived from one specimen sequenced in a study of cytomegalovirus exposure and HLA in healthy donors. The PCR ran on 60 Vbeta and 13 Jbeta primers. The protocol was immunoSEQ multiplex PCR, while the TCRdb copy is restricted to in-frame clones and leaves out a portion. The sample includes some 180,000 clones, approximately 90% of them seen just once. Sequenced material: PBMCs. Source of these receptors: a boy younger than 10 in good health and CMV-seronegative.

V is TRBV19 and J is TRBJ1-2, with TRBD1 as a possible D gene (6 bases). Trimming took off 4 bases at V and 10 bases at J, with 13 bases between the two ends. CDR3 length: 12 residues. The germline gives CDR1 LNHDA, CDR2 SQIVND (reference sequence). CDR3 in amino acids: CASSTLQGFYTF. In nucleotides, the CDR3 is TGTGCCAGTAGTACATTACAGGGATTCTACACCTTC.

The chain uses TRBV6-5 and TRBJ2-1; 7 nucleotides match TRBD1. The germline gives CDR1 MNHEY, CDR2 SVGAGI. The CDR3 totals 16 residues. Trimming took 1 base from V and 6 from J; bases not matched to a gene: 9. The CDR3 DNA follows: TGTGCCAGCAGTTACTTTAAGACAGGGCCCCCCAATGAGCAGTTCTTC. As protein: CASSYFKTGPPNEQFF.

The V call is TRBV16, the J call TRBJ1-1; TRBD1 is a possible D gene (6 bases). This CDR3 comprises 15 residues. Trimming shortened V by 4 bases and J by 8 bases, and 20 bases separated the two germline ends. In germline, CDR1 is KGHSY, CDR2 FQNENV. The CDR3, as DNA: TGTGCCAGCAGCCCCCCCTCGGCAGGGGAGACCGAAGCTTTCTTT. Its translation: CASSPPSAGETEAFF.

This clone showed up just a few times. Other DNA sequences of this sample code for an identical CDR3. The chain recombines TRBV5-6 with TRBJ1-2; 7 positions match TRBD1. CDR3 size: 12 residues. Germline loops: CDR1 SGHDT, CDR2 YYEEEE. V lost 3 bases to trimming and J lost 9 bases; unmatched junction nucleotides: 5. The CDR3 nucleotides read TGTGCCAGCAGCTCTGACAGGGAAAGCTACACCTTC. Protein: CASSSDRESYTF.

This rearrangement joins TRBV5-1 to TRBJ2-1; no reliable D call. This CDR3 region has 12 residues. V shed 1 base and J shed 7 bases, with 6 bases lying between them. Germline values: CDR1 SGHRS, CDR2 YFSETQ. CDR3 DNA: TGCGCCAGCAGCTTGTTACAAAATGAGCAGTTCTTC. It translates to CASSLLQNEQFF. The full variable domain, in which reference TRBV5-1 and TRBJ2-1 provide the parts outside the CDR3, is KAGVTQTPRYLIKTRGQQVTLSCSPISGHRSVSWYQQTPGQGLQFLFEYFSETQRNKGNFPGRFSGRQFSNSRSEMNVSTLELGDSALYLCASSLLQNEQFFGPGTRLTVL.

In regard to this clone: This sample includes further DNA sequences coding for the same CDR3. The chain links TRBV7-9 to TRBJ2-7; a weak D match, TRBD1 (5 bases). In germline, CDR1 is SEHNR, CDR2 FQNEAQ (reference sequence). The CDR3 consists of 12 residues. V was pared by 2 bases and J by 3 bases, with 5 bases between. This chain's CDR3 is CASSLRGYEQYF. The CDR3, as DNA: TGTGCCAGCAGCTTAAGGGGCTACGAGCAGTACTTC. Complete variable domain (other parts from reference TRBV7-9 and TRBJ2-7): DTGVSQNPRHKITKRGQNVTFRCDPISEHNRLYWYRQTLGQGPEFLTYFQNEAQLEKSRLLSDRFSAERPKGSFSTLEIQRTEQGDSAMYLCASSLRGYEQYFGPGTRLTVT.

The J gene is TRBJ1-5, the V gene TRBV28; D might be TRBD1 (5 bases). The CDR3 totals 14 residues. V lost 3 bases, J lost 6 bases, and 12 bases lay in between. The germline CDR1 and CDR2 sequences are MDHEN and SYDVKM. This CDR3 reads CASSFSGGAQPQHF. As DNA, the CDR3 is TGTGCCAGCAGTTTCTCGGGGGGAGCTCAGCCCCAGCATTTT.

This clone showed up just a few times. The chain is built from TRBV6-1 and TRBJ2-1, with a tentative D call TRBD2 (5 bases). V dropped 7 bases and J dropped 8 bases, with 12 bases sitting between them. The CDR3 is 12 amino acids. Looked up from germline, CDR1 is MNHNS and CDR2 is SASEGT. CDR3 loop: CASTTGWDEQFF. The CDR3 DNA reads TGTGCCAGCACGACGGGATGGGATGAGCAGTTCTTC.

The rearrangement uses TRBV6-5 and TRBJ2-7; 12 bases align to TRBD2. This CDR3 region has 14 residues. V dropped 6 bases and J dropped 4; count of bases not matched to a gene: 4. Germline V CDR1 and CDR2: MNHEY, SVGAGI. The CDR3 spells CASRTLAGGYEQYF. In nucleotides, the CDR3 is TGTGCCAGCAGAACACTAGCGGGGGGATACGAGCAGTACTTC.

The chain is built from TRBV12-5 and TRBJ2-5, with unresolved D. The J call is doubtful: the DNA matches TRBJ2-7 better. The CDR3 runs to 12 residues. The germline CDR1 and CDR2 sequences are LGHNT and FRNRAP. The chain's CDR3 is CASGSGLTEQYF. The CDR3 bases are TGTGCTAGTGGTTCAGGCTTGACCGAGCAGTACTTC.

V and J are TRBV7-3 and TRBJ1-1; D is perhaps TRBD1 (5 bases). Trimming cost V 5 bases and J 4 bases, with 14 bases left between them. Germline assignment: CDR1 SGHTA and CDR2 FQGTGA. There are 14 residues in the CDR3. CDR3 nucleotides: TGTGCCAGCAGCAAGGAGGGGAGGGGCACTGAAGCTTTCTTT. This gives the protein CASSKEGRGTEAFF.

The chain links TRBV5-1 to TRBJ2-3; 7 bases map to TRBD1. The CDR3 is 15 amino acids. With 2 bases clipped from V and 2 bases from J, the junction kept 5 bases outside the gene matches. Looked up from germline, CDR1 is SGHRS and CDR2 is YFSETQ. The DNA for the CDR3 is TGCGCCAGCAGCTTAGGGGGCGTCCTCACAGATACGCAGTATTTT. It specifies CASSLGGVLTDTQYF.

The chain recombines TRBV28 with TRBJ2-5; D unclear. Germline assignment: CDR1 MDHEN and CDR2 SYDVKM. The CDR3 is made up of 16 amino acids. V was pared by 2 bases and J by 1 base, with 14 bases between. CDR3 loop: CASSLSSSSSQETQYF. CDR3 sequence (DNA): TGTGCCAGCAGTTTAAGTAGTAGCTCCTCCCAAGAGACCCAGTACTTC. The whole variable domain, remainder taken from reference TRBV28 and TRBJ2-5, is DVKVTQSSRYLVKRTGEKVFLECVQDMDHENMFWYRQDPGLGLRLIYFSYDVKMKEKGDIPEGYSVSREKKERFSLILESASTNQTSMYLCASSLSSSSSQETQYFGPGTRLLVL.

This clone was found once. This chain uses TRBV6-1 with TRBJ2-7, with 13 bases aligning to TRBD2. The germline CDR1 and CDR2 sequences are MNHNS and SASEGT. V trimming: 5 bases; J trimming: 7 bases; junction bases outside the gene matches: 8. This CDR3 region has 15 residues. CDR3 sequence: CASSPWTSGRGEQYF. In nucleotides, the CDR3 is TGTGCCAGCAGTCCCTGGACTAGCGGGAGAGGTGAGCAGTACTTC.

In this sample, this clone turned up a few times. The V and J genes are TRBV6-1 and TRBJ1-3; D is perhaps TRBD1 (5 bases). Trimming shortened V by 7 bases and J by 3 bases, and 16 bases separated the two germline ends. The CDR3 runs 15 residues. In germline, CDR1 is MNHNS, CDR2 SASEGT. DNA of the CDR3: TGTGCCAGCACCCTCAGCGGGGGAAGTGGAAACACCATATATTTT. Its protein is CASTLSGGSGNTIYF.

The chain couples TRBV5-1 to TRBJ1-1; no firm D call. The ends were cut back, 4 bases at V and 1 base at J, with 17 bases in the middle. This CDR3 region has 16 residues. The germline CDR1 and CDR2 sequences are SGHRS and YFSETQ. The CDR3 reads CASSPGLHSQNTEAFF. CDR3 nucleotides: TGCGCCAGCAGCCCCGGCCTCCACAGCCAGAACACTGAAGCTTTCTTT.

This chain links TRBV6-5 with TRBJ2-5, with unresolved D. Germline V gene sequence: CDR1 MNHEY, CDR2 SVGAGI. V was shortened by 6 bases and J by 2 bases, with 10 bases between the two germline ends. CDR3 length: 13 residues. CDR3 DNA: TGTGCCAGCAGGCTACTTATACAAGAGACCCAGTACTTC. Translated: CASRLLIQETQYF.

The chain is built from TRBV6-1 and TRBJ2-7; D gene ambiguous. The CDR3 is 13 residues long. Germline lookup yields CDR1 MNHNS and CDR2 SASEGT. Trimming cost V 7 bases and J 1 base, with 11 bases left between them. The CDR3 here is CASKERVSYEQYF. Here the CDR3 DNA reads TGTGCCAGCAAGGAACGGGTATCCTACGAGCAGTACTTC.

V is TRBV5-4 and J is TRBJ1-4; D is possibly TRBD1 (6 bases). The CDR3 covers 14 residues. Between the trimmed V and J ends, which lost 2 bases and 8 bases, there was a span of 13 bases. CDR1 is SGHNT, CDR2 YYREEE, per germline (reference sequence). CDR3 amino acids: CASSFDRFKEKLFF. The CDR3 nucleotides are TGTGCCAGCAGCTTTGACAGGTTTAAGGAAAAACTGTTTTTT.